Described below is a single T cell receptor (beta chain) sequence and its context. Each CDR3 protein is one row after TCRdb ran MiXCR on the RT-PCR reads. The sample carries 550,000 to 750,000 distinct CDR3 sequences, approximately 15% recorded once. CDR3 length equals 16 residues. Trimming stripped 5 bases from V and 5 bases from J, with 21 bases between. The receptor comes from a female donor in good health, serving as a healthy control. The sample taken for sequencing was memory CD4+ T cells from blood. This rearrangement joins TRBV12-3 or TRBV12-4 to TRBJ2-5; the D gene is possibly TRBD2 (6 bases). CDR3 nucleotides: TGTGCCAGCAGTGTCCGGGTGGGGGGTCTTCCGGAGACCCAGTACTTC. It encodes CASSVRVGGLPETQYF.